This T cell receptor (beta chain) was recovered during a study of response to subunit inactivated influenza vaccine. With V trimmed by 5 bases and J by 6 bases, 10 bases remained unmatched. The length of the CDR3 is 16 residues. Germline V gene data show CDR1 as SEHNR and CDR2 as FQNEAQ (reference sequence). TCRdb processed the RT-PCR reads anew with MiXCR; each CDR3 protein has one entry. The table lists 600,000 to 700,000 distinct CDR3 sequences, approximately 14% of them singletons. This chain uses TRBV7-9 with TRBJ2-1; 10 bases line up with TRBD2. The source material was PBMCs from blood, sampled 14 to 15 days before vaccination. The origin of this receptor is a man aged 45-65 years who received an inactivated influenza vaccine. The CDR3 nucleotides read TGTGCCAGCAGCGTACTAGCGGGACCAGGAATCAATGAGCAGTTCTTC. The encoded protein is CASSVLAGPGINEQFF.